These 28 T cell receptor beta chains originate from one sample sequenced in a study of blood T cell repertoires in COVID-19. The method was immunoSEQ multiplex PCR; TCRdb's version includes in-frame clones alone and lacks a portion of them. This repertoire shows 120,000 to 150,000 clones, 70% to 90% found once; its top ten account for about 8%. Sequenced: peripheral blood. The receptor source for this set is an older woman with COVID-19, enrolled during active disease.

The rearrangement uses TRBV27 and TRBJ1-5; D possibly corresponds to TRBD1 (6 bases). Trimming removed 2 bases at V and 3 bases at J, with 8 bases between. The germline CDR1 and CDR2 sequences are MNHEY and SMNVEV (reference sequence). This CDR3 has 14 residues. In DNA, the CDR3 is TGTGCCAGCAGTTTACAGGGGACCAATCAGCCCCAGCATTTT. It is translated as CASSLQGTNQPQHF.

The V gene is TRBV6-1, the J gene TRBJ2-5; D not certain. The germline V gene encodes CDR1 MNHNS and CDR2 SASEGT. The CDR3 covers 15 residues. Trimming removed 1 base at V and 1 base at J, with 10 bases between. CDR3: CASSEDQATQETQYF. The CDR3 DNA is TGTGCCAGCAGTGAAGATCAAGCCACCCAAGAGACCCAGTACTTC.

J is TRBJ1-3 and V is TRBV27, with D perhaps TRBD1 (5 bases). Trimming took 2 bases from V and 2 from J, leaving 10 bases between them. Per germline, CDR1 MNHEY and CDR2 SMNVEV (reference sequence). There are 15 residues in the CDR3. The CDR3 DNA reads TGTGCCAGCAGTTTACGGTCGGGGGCTGGAAACACCATATATTTT. Protein product: CASSLRSGAGNTIYF.

This clone has more than one count but fewer than ten. The CDR3 loop reads CASSTETATYGYTF. The CDR3, as DNA: TGTGCCAGCAGCACTGAGACAGCTACCTATGGCTACACCTTC. The J gene is TRBJ1-2, the V gene TRBV5-4, with TRBD1 as a possible D gene (5 bases). V shed 4 bases and J shed 4 bases, with 14 bases lying between them. The CDR3 has 14 amino acids. CDR1 SGHNT and CDR2 YYREEE come from the germline V gene (reference sequence).

This chain links TRBV24-1 with TRBJ2-3; no firm D call. The CDR3 contains 13 residues. CDR1 KGHDR and CDR2 SFDVKD come from the germline V gene. V was cut by 1 base and J by 6 bases, with 7 bases left in between. The CDR3 region is CATSDFSSDTQYF. The DNA of the CDR3 is TGTGCCACCAGTGATTTTTCTTCGGATACGCAGTATTTT.

This clone was recorded only once. The CDR3 DNA reads as TGTGCCAGCAGCCTCGCGCTTAAGATCCGGACAGGCCCTAGCTCCTACGAGCAGTACTTC. This codes for CASSLALKIRTGPSSYEQYF. This chain links TRBV13 with TRBJ2-7; 7 bases agree with TRBD1. From germline, CDR1 is PRHDT and CDR2 FYEKMQ (reference sequence). The CDR3 spans 20 residues. The V segment lost 5 bases and the J segment 0 bases; nucleotides outside the gene matches: 22.

The chain's CDR3 is CASSLDVSGGSTGELFF. The DNA of the CDR3 is TGTGCCAGCAGCTTAGATGTTTCGGGGGGCTCAACCGGGGAGCTGTTTTTT. V is TRBV7-3 and J is TRBJ2-2, with D perhaps matching TRBD2 (7 bases). This CDR3 spans 17 amino acids. Per germline, CDR1 SGHTA and CDR2 FQGTGA. The V end was cut by 2 bases, the J end by 5 bases, with 18 bases between.

The chain combines TRBV29-1 with TRBJ2-1; D possibly corresponds to TRBD2 (5 bases). The CDR3 length is 13 residues. V was trimmed by 7 bases and J by 4 bases, leaving 14 bases between them. Germline V gene data show CDR1 as SQVTM and CDR2 as ANQGSEA. The CDR3 spells CSAERGGYNEQFF. CDR3 nucleotides: TGCAGCGCTGAGCGTGGAGGTTACAATGAGCAGTTCTTC.

A single count supports this clone. The V gene is TRBV25-1, the J gene TRBJ2-7; 7 bases line up with TRBD2. CDR1 is MGHDK and CDR2 is SYGVNS in the germline V gene. The CDR3 covers 15 residues. The ends lost 6 bases at V and 2 bases at J; junction bases unmatched: 10. The CDR3 loop is CASRERDAVPYEQYF. The CDR3 coding sequence is TGTGCCAGCAGGGAGCGGGACGCCGTTCCCTACGAGCAGTACTTC.

The DNA for the CDR3 is TGTGCCAGTAGTATAAGGTCTGCAGGGACCCAGCATTTT. Translation gives CASSIRSAGTQHF. V and J are TRBV19 and TRBJ1-5, with a weak D call TRBD1 (5 bases). Trimming removed 2 bases at V and 11 bases at J, with 13 bases between. This CDR3 contains 13 residues. Per the germline V gene, CDR1 is LNHDA and CDR2 is SQIVND (reference sequence).

The J gene is TRBJ1-1, the V gene TRBV5-6; 7 bases match TRBD1. Germline V gene data show CDR1 as SGHDT and CDR2 as YYEEEE. CDR3 length: 12 amino acids. V lost 1 base to trimming and J lost 12 bases; unmatched junction nucleotides: 6. The CDR3 DNA follows: TGTGCCAGCAGCTTGTCGACAGGGAGACCTTTCTTT. Its translation is CASSLSTGRPFF.

The rearrangement joins TRBV12-3 or TRBV12-4 to TRBJ2-7, with D hard to call. The CDR3 extends over 12 amino acids. V lost 3 bases, J lost 4 bases, and 7 bases lay in between. CDR3 DNA sequence: TGTGCCAGCAGTTTTGCGGAGTACGAGCAGTACTTC. Encoded protein: CASSFAEYEQYF.

J is TRBJ2-1 and V is TRBV5-6; TRBD1 might be the D (5 bases). The V end lost 4 bases, the J end lost 8 bases, and 10 bases lay between the germline ends. The CDR3 has 12 residues. Germline CDR1 reads SGHDT; CDR2 reads YYEEEE. DNA for the CDR3: TGTGCCAGCAGCCCCAGGGAATATGAGCAGTTCTTC. The encoded protein is CASSPREYEQFF.

The sample holds one count of this clone. The rearrangement joins TRBV9 to TRBJ1-6, with TRBD1 matching over 8 bases. This CDR3 is built from 15 residues. The germline gives CDR1 SGDLS, CDR2 YYNGEE. V was clipped by 0 bases and J by 10 bases; unmatched bases: 6. In DNA form, the CDR3 reads TGTGCCAGCAGCGTAGGAGACCAGGGGGCGTCACCCCTCCACTTT. Translation gives CASSVGDQGASPLHF.

This clone was recorded a few times. This chain connects TRBV3-1 (or the pseudogene TRBV3-2) to TRBJ1-5; the D is unclear. The CDR3 consists of 14 residues. CDR1 LGHDT and CDR2 YNNKEL come from the germline V gene (reference sequence). Trimming cost V 4 bases and J 6 bases, with 13 bases left between them. The CDR3 here is CASSPPGIFQPQHF. The DNA of the CDR3 is TGTGCCAGCAGCCCCCCGGGTATTTTTCAGCCCCAGCATTTT.

The rearrangement links TRBV10-2 to TRBJ2-1, with D possibly being TRBD2 (6 bases). V was pared by 3 bases and J by 0 bases, with 12 bases between. Germline V gives CDR1 WSHSY, CDR2 SAAADI. The CDR3 extends over 16 amino acids. CDR3 bases: TGCGCCAGCAGTGACCTCGGGACTGACTCCTACAATGAGCAGTTCTTC. Translating gives CASSDLGTDSYNEQFF.

The chain couples TRBV19 to TRBJ1-4; D unclear. The CDR3 totals 18 residues. Germline V gene lookup returns CDR1 LNHDA and CDR2 SQIVND (reference sequence). V was pared by 3 bases and J by 1 base, with 18 bases between. The CDR3: CASSMARFQFKTNEKLFF. The CDR3 nucleotides are TGTGCCAGTAGTATGGCCCGATTTCAGTTCAAAACTAATGAAAAACTGTTTTTT.

The V gene is TRBV2, the J gene TRBJ1-6, with TRBD1 as a possible D gene (5 bases). The V end was cut by 4 bases, the J end by 6 bases, with 10 bases between. The CDR3 is 14 residues long. Germline V gives CDR1 SNHLY, CDR2 FYNNEI. The CDR3, as DNA: TGTGCCAGCAGTGGACAGAGAGGTAATTCACCCCTCCACTTT. The encoded protein is CASSGQRGNSPLHF.

The gene calls are TRBV7-9 and TRBJ2-1; 8 bases align to TRBD1. V dropped 5 bases and J dropped 2; count of bases not matched to a gene: 14. This CDR3 has 18 amino acids. Germline CDR1 and CDR2: SEHNR and FQNEAQ (reference sequence). The CDR3 region is CASSTWGRGLLAYNEQFF. For the CDR3, the DNA is TGTGCCAGCAGCACATGGGGCAGGGGGCTCCTCGCCTACAATGAGCAGTTCTTC.

The V gene is TRBV5-1, the J gene TRBJ1-1; 7 bases agree with TRBD1. This CDR3 region has 16 residues. Trimming took 0 bases from V and 4 from J; bases not matched to a gene: 9. Germline V gene data show CDR1 as SGHRS and CDR2 as YFSETQ. The chain's CDR3 is CASSLGGQRGVTEAFF. The DNA of the CDR3 is TGCGCCAGCAGCTTGGGGGGACAGCGTGGGGTCACTGAAGCTTTCTTT. Looking up the rest from reference TRBV5-1 and TRBJ1-1 gives the full variable domain: KAGVTQTPRYLIKTRGQQVTLSCSPISGHRSVSWYQQTPGQGLQFLFEYFSETQRNKGNFPGRFSGRQFSNSRSEMNVSTLELGDSALYLCASSLGGQRGVTEAFFGQGTRLTVV.

This chain connects TRBV5-1 to TRBJ1-1, with a tentative D call TRBD1 (6 bases). Germline assignment: CDR1 SGHRS and CDR2 YFSETQ. V lost 4 bases and J 1 base, leaving 20 bases between the germline ends. The CDR3 has 17 residues. The CDR3 protein is CASSKSGVPMGNTEAFF. CDR3 nucleotides: TGCGCCAGCAGCAAATCAGGGGTTCCTATGGGGAACACTGAAGCTTTCTTT.

The chain combines TRBV19 with TRBJ1-4, with 8 bases matching TRBD1. The CDR3 consists of 16 residues. Germline V gives CDR1 LNHDA, CDR2 SQIVND (reference sequence). The V segment lost 5 bases and the J segment 5 bases; nucleotides outside the gene matches: 10. The CDR3 here is CASSPGQGYGNEKLFF. The CDR3 DNA follows: TGTGCCAGTAGTCCCGGACAGGGATACGGGAATGAAAAACTGTTTTTT.

In this sample, this clone turned up once. The V and J genes are TRBV5-6 and TRBJ2-7; 8 nucleotides agree with TRBD1. The J segment lost 4 bases and the V segment lost 3 bases, leaving 9 bases of the junction unmatched. There are 15 residues in the CDR3. Germline CDR1 reads SGHDT; CDR2 reads YYEEEE. CDR3 bases: TGTGCCAGCAGCTCGACTCACAGGGGGGTTTACGAGCAGTACTTC. It encodes CASSSTHRGVYEQYF.

CDR3 sequence: CASSIFGTVNSPLHF. The DNA of the CDR3 is TGTGCCAGTAGTATCTTCGGGACAGTTAATTCACCCCTCCACTTT. The J gene is TRBJ1-6, the V gene TRBV19, with 7 bases that match TRBD1. CDR1 and CDR2 (germline): LNHDA, SQIVND (reference sequence). The CDR3 totals 15 residues. V lost 3 bases to trimming and J lost 6 bases; unmatched junction nucleotides: 5.

The rearrangement uses TRBV6-2 or TRBV6-3 and TRBJ2-3; 14 nucleotides align to TRBD2. This CDR3 is 20 amino acids long. Germline CDR1 and CDR2: MNHEY and SVGEGT. Trimming at V came to 0 bases and at J to 1 base, leaving 9 bases not matched to a gene. The CDR3 bases are TGTGCCAGCAGTTACTCTGGACCCGGGACTAGCGGGGGACGCACAGATACGCAGTATTTT. Protein: CASSYSGPGTSGGRTDTQYF.

The rearrangement uses TRBV19 and TRBJ2-7, with TRBD2 identical over 10 bases. V lost 3 bases and J lost 2; bases outside the gene matches: 7. In germline, CDR1 is LNHDA, CDR2 SQIVND (reference sequence). The CDR3 runs to 16 residues. CDR3 sequence (DNA): TGTGCCAGTAGTATCCTAGCGGGGGTACCTACCTACGAGCAGTACTTC. As protein: CASSILAGVPTYEQYF.

The genes are TRBV2 and TRBJ2-4; D may be TRBD2 (6 bases). The V end was cut by 0 bases, the J end by 6 bases, with 18 bases between. This CDR3 has 17 residues. The germline V gene has CDR1 SNHLY and CDR2 FYNNEI. The CDR3 DNA is TGTGCCAGCAGTGAAGCGTCTCTCGGGGGAACCCGAAACATTCAGTACTTC. It codes for CASSEASLGGTRNIQYF.

J is TRBJ1-3 and V is TRBV5-6; 7 nucleotides align to TRBD1. This CDR3 spans 15 amino acids. V dropped 0 bases and J dropped 0; count of bases not matched to a gene: 0. The germline gives CDR1 SGHDT, CDR2 YYEEEE. CDR3 residues: CASSLDRGSGNTIYF. As DNA, the CDR3 is TGTGCCAGCAGCTTGGACAGGGGCTCTGGAAACACCATATATTTT.